This paragraph reports one T cell receptor beta chain. Antigen specificity is unknown. The source of the sample is a study of cytomegalovirus exposure and HLA in healthy donors. Study-level findings and limits: TCR beta V- and J-gene trimming, according to a later analysis, was linked to a missense DCLRE1C variant. Common viral pathogens seemed, in a later analysis, to connect with several of the most significant clusters. Clonal expansion, a later analysis showed, was greater in HLA-associated TCR beta chains than in equally common others. HLA alleles showed associations with 16,951 TCR beta sequences in a later analysis, at a 0.05 false discovery rate.

J gave up 7 bases and V 9 bases, and 8 bases lay outside the gene matches. CDR1 MNHEY and CDR2 SMNVEV come from the germline V gene (reference sequence). This CDR3 contains 13 residues. PCR involved 60 Vbeta and 13 Jbeta primers. Profiled with immunoSEQ multiplex PCR; TCRdb holds only in-frame clones, not every one. This table has about 160,000 clones, 80% to 85% appearing once. Sequencing input: PBMCs. This chain joins TRBV27 and TRBJ1-2, with TRBD1 identical over 10 bases. This TCR was sampled from a middle-aged man in good health and CMV-seropositive. CDR3 DNA sequence: TGTGCCAGGCATTACCGGGACAGGGGTGGCTACACCTTC. Translating gives CARHYRDRGGYTF.